These T cell receptor beta chains were read from a single sample in a study of T cell clones after liver transplantation. Here immunoSEQ multiplex PCR was the method, and the copy in TCRdb shows in-frame clones only, minus some. The sample has 95,000 to 130,000 clones; 90% are singletons. The sample consisted of CD4+ T cells from blood, taken 12 months after liver transplant. The source is a human patient who received a liver transplant. A share of the T cells may be of graft donor origin. CDR3s include the opening cysteine and the closing phenylalanine or tryptophan. A D gene is named only where the DNA matches it firmly. Clone size is not always given. Where it is, it says once, few, many or a class for expanded clones.

D gene | J gene | V gene | clone size | CDR3 length | CDR3 DNA | CDR3 protein
NA | TRBJ1-5 | TRBV18 | NA | 17 | TGTGCCAGCTCATCTAAGACGGATGACTATAGCAATCAGCCCCAGCATTTT | CASSSKTDDYSNQPQHF
NA | TRBJ1-2 | TRBV7-9 | NA | 15 | TGTGCCAGCAGCTTAGACTGGGTCGATCGCTATGGCTACACCTTC | CASSLDWVDRYGYTF
NA | TRBJ2-3 | TRBV7-3 | NA | 14 | TGTGCCAGCAGCCCCTCAGCTTACACAGATACGCAGTATTTT | CASSPSAYTDTQYF
TRBD2 | TRBJ2-7 | TRBV4-1 | NA | 16 | TGCGCCAGCAGCCAAGATCTTAGCGGGCCAACCTACGAGCAGTACTTC | CASSQDLSGPTYEQYF
NA | TRBJ1-2 | TRBV5-1 | NA | 13 | TGCGCCAGCAGCGCCCTACAGGGTGGAGGCTACACCTTC | CASSALQGGGYTF
NA | TRBJ2-1 | TRBV7-7 | NA | 13 | TGTGCCAGCAGCTCCGCGAGGGACAATGAGCAGTTCTTC | CASSSARDNEQFF
TRBD2 | TRBJ2-1 | TRBV7-7 | NA | 15 | TGTGCCAGCAGCTTGGGACTAGCGAGAGGGAATGAGCAGTTCTTC | CASSLGLARGNEQFF
NA | TRBJ2-2 | TRBV19 | NA | 15 | TGTGCCAGTAGTATAACCCTCACAGGAACCGGGGAGCTGTTTTTT | CASSITLTGTGELFF
NA | TRBJ2-1 | TRBV5-1 | few | 13 | TGCGCCAGCAGCTACAACCAAGAGGGTGAGCAGTTCTTC | CASSYNQEGEQFF
TRBD2 | TRBJ2-1 | TRBV9 | NA | 17 | TGTGCCAGCAGCGTAGGGGGGTATAGCGGGAGGGCGGATGAGCAGTTCTTC | CASSVGGYSGRADEQFF
NA | TRBJ2-7 | TRBV7-2 | NA | 14 | TGTGCCAGCACCACGGGACTGCCCTCCTACGAGCAGTACTTC | CASTTGLPSYEQYF
TRBD1 | TRBJ1-5 | TRBV2 | few | 13 | TGTGCCAGCAGCTCAGGGGGCGAGCAGCCCCAGCATTTT | CASSSGGEQPQHF
NA | TRBJ2-7 | TRBV6-1 | NA | 15 | TGTGCCAGCAGTCAGACCGGGACGGTGACCTACGAGCAGTACTTC | CASSQTGTVTYEQYF
NA | TRBJ2-5 | TRBV7-9 | NA | 14 | TGTGCCAGCAGCCTCCTAGCGAATCAAGAGACCCAGTACTTC | CASSLLANQETQYF
TRBD2 | TRBJ2-1 | TRBV2 | NA | 15 | TGTGCCAGCACCCTGACTAGCGGCGACTACAATGAGCAGTTCTTC | CASTLTSGDYNEQFF
TRBD2 | TRBJ2-7 | TRBV7-2 | NA | 17 | TGTGCCAGCAGCCCTCCCCCAGGACTAGCGCACTCCTACGAGCAGTACTTC | CASSPPPGLAHSYEQYF
TRBD2 | TRBJ2-3 | TRBV7-3 | NA | 14 | TGTGCCAGCAGCCCCGGGGGGGGCCCAGATACGCAGTATTTT | CASSPGGGPDTQYF
NA | TRBJ2-7 | TRBV10-2 | NA | 14 | TGCGCCAGCAGTGATTTACAGCTTCCCTACGAGCAGTACTTC | CASSDLQLPYEQYF
NA | TRBJ2-5 | TRBV25-1 | NA | 15 | TGTGCCAGCAGTGAATCCGGGGGCTCGGGAGAGACCCAGTACTTC | CASSESGGSGETQYF
NA | TRBJ2-3 | TRBV19 | once | 15 | TGTGCCAGTAGTATAGAGGGACGACACACAGATACGCAGTATTTT | CASSIEGRHTDTQYF
NA | TRBJ2-5 | TRBV4-1 | NA | 11 | TGCGCCAGCAGCCAAGGAGATACCCAGTACTTC | CASSQGDTQYF
NA | TRBJ2-7 | TRBV11-2 | NA | 11 | TGTGCCAGCAGCTTAGATCGAAGCTATTGGTTC | CASSLDRSYWF
NA | TRBJ2-7 | TRBV7-9 | NA | 14 | TGTGCCAGCAGCTACGACAGGCCGGGGGACGAGCAGTACTTC | CASSYDRPGDEQYF
TRBD2 | TRBJ2-7 | TRBV27 | NA | 20 | TGTGCCAGCAGTTTAGTATACGGCAGCTCTTTAGCGGGACACCACTACGAGCAGTACTTC | CASSLVYGSSLAGHHYEQYF
TRBD1 | TRBJ1-1 | TRBV4-1 | NA | 18 | TGCGCCAGCAGCCAACTTAGGACAGGGCCTTTTATGAACACTGAAGCTTTCTTT | CASSQLRTGPFMNTEAFF
NA | TRBJ1-1 | TRBV10-3 | NA | 14 | TGTGCCACTTCCGGGACCCAGGCCTTCACTGAAGCTTTCTTT | CATSGTQAFTEAFF
TRBD1 | TRBJ1-5 | TRBV10-3 | NA | 12 | TGTGCCATCGGGACAGGTAATCAGCCCCAGCATTTT | CAIGTGNQPQHF
NA | TRBJ2-7 | TRBV6-6 | NA | 13 | TGTGCCAGCAGTTTACAAACCTCCTACGAGCAGTACTTC | CASSLQTSYEQYF
NA | TRBJ1-5 | TRBV10-3 | NA | 12 | TGTGCCATCAGTGCAGGCAATCAGCCCCAGCATTTT | CAISAGNQPQHF
TRBD1 | TRBJ2-5 | TRBV9 | NA | 16 | TGTGCCAGCAGCGGGGGGACAGCGCTGTACCAAGAGACCCAGTACTTC | CASSGGTALYQETQYF
TRBD1 | TRBJ1-1 | TRBV2 | NA | 13 | TGTGCCAGCAGTCGGGACAGCAACACTGAAGCTTTCTTT | CASSRDSNTEAFF
TRBD1 | TRBJ2-2 | TRBV6-6 | NA | 16 | TGTGCCAGCAGGGCGCCTACAGGGGGCAACACCGGGGAGCTGTTTTTT | CASRAPTGGNTGELFF
TRBD1 | TRBJ1-2 | TRBV19 | NA | 16 | TGTGCCAGTAGTCCTCAAGACAGGGGGGATAGGTATGGCTACACCTTC | CASSPQDRGDRYGYTF
TRBD1 | TRBJ1-2 | TRBV2 | NA | 18 | TGTGCCAGCAGTGAAGCGTTCTTGGGCAGGACAGGGGGAAATGGCTACACCTTC | CASSEAFLGRTGGNGYTF
NA | TRBJ2-1 | TRBV6-5 | once | 14 | TGTGCCAGTCGTTCAACTCAGTCCTACAATGAGCAGTTCTTC | CASRSTQSYNEQFF
NA | TRBJ2-3 | TRBV7-2 | NA | 12 | TGTGCCAGCAGCTTAGCGACAGATACGCAGTATTTT | CASSLATDTQYF
NA | TRBJ1-1 | TRBV10-3 | NA | 14 | TGTGCCATCAGAAAAGGGCCAACCGGGACTGAAGCTTTCTTT | CAIRKGPTGTEAFF
TRBD2 | TRBJ2-1 | TRBV9 | NA | 16 | TGTGCCAGCAGCGTCCTGACTAGCGGGGGGTTCAATGAGCAGTTCTTC | CASSVLTSGGFNEQFF
NA | TRBJ1-4 | TRBV5-4 | NA | 14 | TGTGCCAGCAGCCACGCAGGAACTAATGAAAAACTGTTTTTT | CASSHAGTNEKLFF
TRBD1 | TRBJ1-1 | TRBV5-1 | NA | 14 | TGCGCCAGCAGCTGGACAGGGGGAAACACTGAAGCTTTCTTT | CASSWTGGNTEAFF